These T cell receptor beta chains were read from a single sample in a study of CD8+CD57+ T cells in acquired aplastic anemia. TCRdb reprocessed the reads with MiXCR, giving one entry per CDR3 protein. The table includes about 180,000 distinct CDR3 sequences, around half detected once. The sequenced sample consisted of sorted CD4+, CD8+, or CD8+CD57+ T cells (not recorded which) from PBMCs. The receptors shown here come from a human donor in good health. The CDR3 runs from the conserved cysteine through the conserved F or W. A D gene is named only where the DNA matches it firmly. The listing skips clone size in some rows; elsewhere it reads once, few, many or a size class.

v_call	clone_size	j_call	d_call	cdr3_aa	cdr3_nt
TRBV12-3/TRBV12-4	NA	TRBJ2-7	TRBD1	CASSYTGTGGEQYF	TGTGCCAGCAGCTACACCGGGACAGGGGGCGAGCAGTACTTC
TRBV7-9	many	TRBJ1-2	NA	CASSPGYDYGYTF	TGTGCCAGCAGCCCAGGGTACGACTATGGCTACACCTTC
TRBV7-2	NA	TRBJ2-1	NA	CASTTGHTAFF	TGTGCCAGCACTACAGGACATACTGCGTTCTTC
TRBV7-8	NA	TRBJ2-1	NA	CASSLVGFGNEQFF	TGTGCCAGCAGCTTAGTGGGATTTGGGAATGAGCAGTTCTTC
TRBV24-1	many	TRBJ2-1	NA	CATSDDPLGEQFF	TGTGCCACCAGTGATGATCCCTTGGGAGAGCAGTTCTTC
TRBV9	many	TRBJ1-5	TRBD1	CASSVGDRVNQPQHF	TGTGCCAGCAGCGTAGGAGACAGGGTTAATCAGCCCCAGCATTTT
TRBV2	many	TRBJ1-1	NA	CASSGTPNNIAFF	TGTGCCAGCAGTGGCACCCCTAACAATATAGCTTTCTTT
TRBV2	once	TRBJ2-6	NA	CASHLSSGANVLTF	TGTGCCAGCCATTTAAGCTCTGGGGCCAACGTCCTGACTTTC
TRBV7-3	NA	TRBJ2-2	NA	CASSLRNTGELFF	TGTGCCAGCAGTCTTAGGAACACCGGGGAGCTGTTTTTT
TRBV18	NA	TRBJ2-7	TRBD2	CASSPGLAGGNEQYF	TGTGCCAGCTCACCAGGACTAGCGGGAGGGAACGAGCAGTACTTC
TRBV7-2	NA	TRBJ2-6	TRBD1	CASSEGANVMTF	TGTGCCAGCAGCGAGGGGGCCAACGTCATGACTTTC
TRBV5-6	many	TRBJ2-2	TRBD1	CASSLAGTGRPGELFF	TGTGCCAGCAGCTTGGCTGGGACAGGGCGCCCCGGGGAGCTGTTTTTT